This T cell receptor (beta chain) is drawn from a study of T cells after yellow fever vaccination. A universal primer site and UMIs were added as TCR cDNA was made by 5'RACE template switching. TCRdb independently ran MiXCR on the 5' RACE reads; one entry per CDR3 protein. The sample shows 230,000 or so distinct CDR3 sequences, roughly 6.8% of them seen only once. Germline V gene sequence: CDR1 DFQATT, CDR2 SNEGSKA (reference sequence). V was trimmed by 3 bases and J by 3 bases, leaving 9 bases between them. The CDR3 is 13 amino acids. In its sample, this clonotype was seen many times. This clonotype was sampled from a young man who received the YFV17D yellow fever vaccine. The chain employs TRBV20-1 and TRBJ1-5; no definite D call. The starting material was CD4+ T cells sorted from PBMCs, obtained on the day of the yellow fever booster vaccination. CDR3 region: CSASGGDNQPQHF. CDR3 nucleotide sequence: TGCAGTGCTAGCGGCGGGGACAATCAGCCCCAGCATTTT.